The entry that follows covers one TCR beta chain sequence. What it recognizes is unknown. The data originate from a study of T cell responses to AZD1222 COVID-19 vaccine. Study results and caveats: The study reported that nearly half of spike-specific TCRs target unmutated variant regions.

Germline CDR1 is SGHAT and CDR2 is FQNNGV. V trimming: 6 bases; J trimming: 3 bases; junction bases outside the gene matches: 5. The length of the CDR3 is 15 residues. TCRdb keeps only in-frame clones here, not all; method: immunoSEQ multiplex PCR. Among about 140,000 clones listed, approximately 85% were seen once. The chain combines TRBV11-2 with TRBJ2-2, with 9 bases identical to TRBD1. The sequencing here drew on peripheral blood, taken 28 days after the second dose of the MenACWY control vaccine. This clonotype was obtained from an adult who received the MenACWY meningococcal vaccine as a control. The CDR3 spells CASRRTGEDTGELFF. CDR3 bases: TGTGCCAGCAGGCGGACAGGGGAAGACACCGGGGAGCTGTTTTTT.